One sample yielded the 10 T cell receptor beta chains listed below, sequenced in a study of shared clonotypes between healthy human individuals. The naive CD8 subset, CD45RO-negative cells positively selected for CCR7, excluded terminally differentiated effector memory CD45RA+ cells. Measured with immunoSEQ multiplex PCR; TCRdb has only the in-frame clones, and not every one. The table shows 650,000 to 800,000 clones, with 92% occurring only once. Sequenced sample: naive CD8+ T cells sorted from blood. Receptor source: a young man in good health.

The genes are TRBV11-2 and TRBJ2-1, with D tentatively TRBD2 (7 bases). The germline gives CDR1 SGHAT, CDR2 FQNNGV. Trimming stripped 7 bases from V and 6 bases from J, with 25 bases between. The CDR3 spans 17 residues. Here the CDR3 reads CASNDGGLAAPPNEQFF. Here the CDR3 DNA reads TGTGCCAGCAACGACGGGGGGCTAGCTGCCCCCCCCAATGAGCAGTTCTTC.

The V gene is TRBV7-8, the J gene TRBJ1-2; the match to TRBD1 covers 8 bases. The CDR3 sequence is 15 residues long. The trim removed 0 bases at V and 5 bases at J, leaving 5 bases unmatched. Germline values: CDR1 SGHVS, CDR2 FQNEAQ. Here the CDR3 reads CASSLARDRTYGYTF. The CDR3 bases are TGTGCCAGCAGCTTAGCGAGGGACAGGACGTATGGCTACACCTTC.

V usage is TRBV7-2 and J usage is TRBJ2-7, with 9 bases lining up with TRBD1. This CDR3 region has 15 residues. Germline V gene sequence: CDR1 SGHTA, CDR2 FQGNSA. The J segment lost 5 bases and the V segment lost 5 bases, leaving 10 bases of the junction unmatched. CDR3 residues: CASSHVWDRAHEQYF. DNA of the CDR3: TGTGCCAGCAGCCATGTTTGGGACAGGGCCCACGAGCAGTACTTC.

CDR3 bases: TGTGCCAGCAGTTACCTTTGGGATGAGCAGTTCTTC. It specifies CASSYLWDEQFF. The chain carries TRBV6-6 and TRBJ2-1; D gene uncertain. The CDR3 has 12 residues. The V and J ends lost 2 bases and 8 bases respectively, with 7 bases between them. Germline values: CDR1 MNHNY, CDR2 SVGAGI (reference sequence).

The chain links TRBV21-1 to TRBJ1-5. TRBV21-1 is classified as a pseudogene. The CDR3 is 14 residues long. CDR3 bases: TGTGCCAGCAGCAAATGGAAAGGAGGTCAGCCCCAGCATTTT. This translates into CASSKWKGGQPQHF.

The chain combines TRBV7-9 with TRBJ2-5; D might be TRBD2 (5 bases). Trimming shortened V by 1 base and J by 4 bases, and 13 bases separated the two germline ends. Germline assignment: CDR1 SEHNR and CDR2 FQNEAQ (reference sequence). The CDR3 length is 15 residues. This CDR3 reads CASSLVKRSPETQYF. The CDR3 DNA sequence: TGTGCCAGCAGCTTAGTGAAGCGGAGCCCAGAGACCCAGTACTTC.

CDR3 region: CASRGQDNEQFF. CDR3 DNA sequence: TGTGCCAGCAGAGGACAAGACAATGAGCAGTTCTTC. The rearrangement uses TRBV7-9 and TRBJ2-1, with D maybe TRBD1 (5 bases). The CDR3 loop spans 12 amino acids. Germline CDR1 and CDR2: SEHNR and FQNEAQ (reference sequence). Trimming removed 6 bases at V and 5 bases at J, with 8 bases between.

This rearrangement joins TRBV5-4 to TRBJ2-1, with 9 bases lining up with TRBD2. The CDR3 contains 16 residues. The V segment lost 3 bases and the J segment 6 bases; nucleotides outside the gene matches: 10. From germline, CDR1 is SGHNT and CDR2 YYREEE (reference sequence). The CDR3 DNA sequence: TGTGCCAGCAGCTCCCCAGGCGGGAGGGTAGCCAATGAGCAGTTCTTC. Translated: CASSSPGGRVANEQFF.

To note about this clone: This sample also contains other DNA sequences that code for the same CDR3. The V gene is TRBV28, the J gene TRBJ2-7; D unresolved. Germline CDR1 reads MDHEN; CDR2 reads SYDVKM. With 2 bases removed from V and 3 bases from J, the gap between germline ends came to 5 bases. The CDR3 has 12 amino acids. The CDR3 DNA is TGTGCCAGCAGTTTAGTCAGCTACGAGCAGTACTTC. Protein: CASSLVSYEQYF.

This chain uses TRBV9 with TRBJ2-1; the D call may be TRBD1 or TRBD2 (6 bases each). V lost 3 bases and J lost 4, with 14 bases in between. This CDR3 comprises 15 residues. CDR1 SGDLS and CDR2 YYNGEE come from the germline V gene. The CDR3 sequence is CASSDGGGIYNEQFF. CDR3 DNA sequence: TGTGCCAGCAGCGACGGAGGGGGGATATACAATGAGCAGTTCTTC.